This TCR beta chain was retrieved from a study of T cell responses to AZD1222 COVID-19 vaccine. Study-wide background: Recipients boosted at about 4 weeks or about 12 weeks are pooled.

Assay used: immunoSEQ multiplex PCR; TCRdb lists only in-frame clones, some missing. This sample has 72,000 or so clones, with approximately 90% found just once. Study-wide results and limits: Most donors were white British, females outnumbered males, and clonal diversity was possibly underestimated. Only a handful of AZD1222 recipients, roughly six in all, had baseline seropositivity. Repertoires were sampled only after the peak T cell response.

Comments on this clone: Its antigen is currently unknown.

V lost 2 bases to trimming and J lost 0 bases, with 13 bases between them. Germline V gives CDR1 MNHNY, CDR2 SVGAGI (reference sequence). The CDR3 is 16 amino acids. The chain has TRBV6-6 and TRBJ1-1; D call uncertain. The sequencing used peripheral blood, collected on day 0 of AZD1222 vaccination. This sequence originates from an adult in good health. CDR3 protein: CASSYGRTGMNTEAFF. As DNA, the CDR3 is TGTGCCAGCAGTTACGGGCGGACGGGAATGAACACTGAAGCTTTCTTT.